The table lists the clone carrying this TCR beta chain with a few counts. The CDR3 runs to 12 residues. Germline-derived CDR1 and CDR2 are SEHNR and FQNEAQ (reference sequence). V lost 5 bases, J lost 2 bases, and 7 bases lay in between. The data are from a study of control samples from healthy donors and cancer patients. Some clones are missing from TCRdb's copy, which holds only in-frame ones; the method was immunoSEQ multiplex PCR. Of 95,000 to 100,000 clones listed, more than 85% were seen once; the top ten hold 7.8%. The sequenced sample consisted of blood. J is TRBJ2-7 and V is TRBV7-9; D not certain. The receptor comes from a man younger than 45 in good health. DNA of the CDR3: TGTGCCAGCAGCCCCCCGGCCTACGAGCAGTACGTC. It specifies CASSPPAYEQYV.